This passage covers 10 T cell receptor beta chains from one sample sequenced in a study of blood T cells in healthy people across ages. Primed by a sample-barcoded 5' primer and a J-beta primer mix, a second PCR proceeded for about 6 to 12 cycles. TCRdb ran MiXCR on the 5' RACE reads and lists one entry per CDR3 protein. This table has around 970,000 distinct CDR3 sequences, roughly 51% appearing once. The sequencing input was blood. These receptors all stem from a woman aged 55 to 70 in good health.

The chain links TRBV30 to TRBJ2-1, with TRBD2 matching 13 bases. Germline V CDR1 and CDR2: GTSNPN, SVGIG (reference sequence). This CDR3 has 18 amino acids. J gave up 13 bases and V 2 bases, and 20 bases lay outside the gene matches. The DNA of the CDR3 is TGTGCCTGGAGTCCCCTCGGACTAGCGGGAGTATTATCGGAGACCCAGTTCTTC. This gives the protein CAWSPLGLAGVLSETQFF.

This clonotype was counted a few times. The chain combines TRBV2 with TRBJ1-2, with 7 bases aligning to TRBD1. Germline V gene lookup returns CDR1 SNHLY and CDR2 FYNNEI. Trimming cost V 4 bases and J 6 bases; bases outside gene matches: 5. The CDR3 has 13 amino acids. The DNA for the CDR3 is TGTGCCAGCAGTGTAACTACAGGGGATGGCTACACCTTC. Translation: CASSVTTGDGYTF. Supplemented by reference TRBV2 and TRBJ1-2, the full variable domain reads EPEVTQTPSHQVTQMGQEVILRCVPISNHLYFYWYRQILGQKVEFLVSFYNNEISEKSEIFDDQFSVERPDGSNFTLKIRSTKLEDSAMYFCASSVTTGDGYTFGSGTRLTVV.

The chain uses TRBV6-2 or TRBV6-3 and TRBJ2-1; a possible D gene is TRBD1 (6 bases). The CDR3 consists of 15 residues. In germline, CDR1 is MNHEY, CDR2 SVGEGT. Trimming stripped 5 bases from V and 8 bases from J, with 19 bases between. This chain's CDR3 is CASSPLVAQGYEQFF. The CDR3 DNA is TGTGCCAGCAGTCCGTTAGTAGCGCAGGGGTATGAGCAGTTCTTC.

J is TRBJ2-3 and V is TRBV24-1; D gene uncertain. This CDR3 is 15 amino acids long. CDR1 and CDR2 from the germline V gene are KGHDR and SFDVKD. Deletions cut 9 bases from V and 0 bases from J, with 15 bases between. The CDR3 DNA is TGTGCCACCTCACCATCCGAACTCAGCACAGATACGCAGTATTTT. Its translation: CATSPSELSTDTQYF.

A word on this clonotype: At one end the junction does not follow the germline gene, possibly because of a read error. V gene TRBV7-9 combines with J gene TRBJ2-7, with D maybe TRBD2 (6 bases). The CDR3 totals 14 residues. Germline CDR1 reads SEHNR; CDR2 reads FQNEAQ (reference sequence). Here the CDR3 DNA reads TGTACCAGCAGTTACGGAGGGAACTCCTACGAGCAGTACTTC. This encodes CTSSYGGNSYEQYF. The full variable domain, in which reference TRBV7-9 and TRBJ2-7 provide the parts outside the CDR3, is DTGVSQNPRHKITKRGQNVTFRCDPISEHNRLYWYRQTLGQGPEFLTYFQNEAQLEKSRLLSDRFSAERPKGSFSTLEIQRTEQGDSAMYLCTSSYGGNSYEQYFGPGTRLTVT.

The chain combines TRBV29-1 with TRBJ2-7; 8 bases align to TRBD2. The germline V gene encodes CDR1 SQVTM and CDR2 ANQGSEA. After removal of 4 bases from V and 6 bases from J, the junction contained 17 bases not matched to a gene. CDR3 length equals 16 residues. The CDR3 DNA reads as TGCAGCGTTGTAGGTTATGCAGCGGGAGTACGTCCCGAGCAGTACTTC. It is translated as CSVVGYAAGVRPEQYF.

The chain carries TRBV4-1 and TRBJ2-7, with D tentatively TRBD2 (6 bases). V was cut by 5 bases and J by 3 bases, with 20 bases left in between. The CDR3 spans 16 residues. Germline V gives CDR1 MGHRA, CDR2 YSYEKL. This CDR3 reads CASSSYVTGSYYEQYF. The CDR3 bases are TGCGCCAGCAGCAGTTACGTAACCGGGAGCTACTACGAGCAGTACTTC.

The chain has TRBV7-9 and TRBJ2-2, with D tentatively TRBD2 (6 bases). The CDR3 consists of 16 residues. V was pared by 4 bases and J by 1 base, with 13 bases between. Germline-derived CDR1 and CDR2 are SEHNR and FQNEAQ (reference sequence). The CDR3 DNA reads as TGTGCCAGCAGCTGGAGGGGACCTTTGAACACCGGGGAGCTGTTTTTT. Residues: CASSWRGPLNTGELFF.

V gene TRBV18 combines with J gene TRBJ2-1; TRBD2 matches 8 bases. CDR3 length: 14 residues. V lost 4 bases, J lost 7 bases, and 6 bases stayed unmatched. Germline values: CDR1 KGHSH, CDR2 LQKENI. The CDR3: CASSQPGLVNEQFF. DNA for the CDR3: TGTGCCAGCTCACAACCGGGACTAGTTAATGAGCAGTTCTTC.

In DNA form, the CDR3 reads TGTGCCAGCTCACCCGGGACAGGGGAGGATGGCACAGATACGCAGTATTTT. Its translation is CASSPGTGEDGTDTQYF. J is TRBJ2-3 and V is TRBV18, with 10 bases lining up with TRBD1. Looked up from germline, CDR1 is KGHSH and CDR2 is LQKENI. Germline trimming cut 3 bases from V and 1 base from J; bases unmatched to any gene: 7. This CDR3 is 17 amino acids long.